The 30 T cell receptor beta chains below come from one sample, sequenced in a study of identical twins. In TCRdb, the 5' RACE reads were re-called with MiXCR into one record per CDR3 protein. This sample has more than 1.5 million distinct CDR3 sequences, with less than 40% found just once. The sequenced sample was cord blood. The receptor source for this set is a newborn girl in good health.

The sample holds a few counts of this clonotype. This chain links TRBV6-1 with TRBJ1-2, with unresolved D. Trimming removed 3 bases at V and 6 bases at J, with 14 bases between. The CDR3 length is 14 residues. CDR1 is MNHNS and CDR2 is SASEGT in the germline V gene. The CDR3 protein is CASSDGLTLNGYTF. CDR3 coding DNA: TGTGCCAGCAGTGACGGCCTCACTCTAAATGGCTACACCTTC.

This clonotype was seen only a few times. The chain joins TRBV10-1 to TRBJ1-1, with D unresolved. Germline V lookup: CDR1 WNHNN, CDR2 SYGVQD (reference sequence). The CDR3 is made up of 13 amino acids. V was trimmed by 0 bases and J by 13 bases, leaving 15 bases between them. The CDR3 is CASSESSPALRFF. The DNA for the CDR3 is TGCGCCAGCAGTGAGTCGTCCCCCGCGCTGCGTTTCTTT.

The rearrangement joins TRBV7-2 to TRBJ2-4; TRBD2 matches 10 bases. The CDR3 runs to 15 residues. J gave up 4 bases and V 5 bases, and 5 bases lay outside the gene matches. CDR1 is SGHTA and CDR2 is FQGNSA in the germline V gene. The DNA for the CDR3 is TGTGCCAGCAGCCCGCGGACTAGCGGTAAAAACATTCAGTACTTC. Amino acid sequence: CASSPRTSGKNIQYF.

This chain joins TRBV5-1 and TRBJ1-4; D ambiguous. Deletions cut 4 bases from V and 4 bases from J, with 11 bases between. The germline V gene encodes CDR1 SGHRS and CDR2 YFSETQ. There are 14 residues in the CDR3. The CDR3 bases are TGCGCCAGCAGCCCGGACGGTTTTAATGAAAAACTGTTTTTT. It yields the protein CASSPDGFNEKLFF.

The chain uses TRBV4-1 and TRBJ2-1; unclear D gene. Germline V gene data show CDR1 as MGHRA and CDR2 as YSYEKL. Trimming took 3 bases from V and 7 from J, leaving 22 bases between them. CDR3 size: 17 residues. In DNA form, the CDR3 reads TGCGCCAGCAGCCAGGGAACCTCTGGACCCCGCCCGAATGAGCAGTTCTTC. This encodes CASSQGTSGPRPNEQFF.

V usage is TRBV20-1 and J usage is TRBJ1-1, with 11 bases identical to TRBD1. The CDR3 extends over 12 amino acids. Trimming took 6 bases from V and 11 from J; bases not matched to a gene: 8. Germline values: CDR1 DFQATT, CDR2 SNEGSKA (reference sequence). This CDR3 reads CSAYGTGGRAFF. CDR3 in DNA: TGCAGTGCCTACGGGACAGGGGGTCGCGCTTTCTTT.

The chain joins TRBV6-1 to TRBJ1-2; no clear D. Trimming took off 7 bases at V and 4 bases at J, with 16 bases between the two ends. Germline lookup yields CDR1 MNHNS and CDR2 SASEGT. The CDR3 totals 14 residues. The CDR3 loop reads CASNQKVQLYGYTF. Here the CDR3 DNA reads TGTGCCAGCAACCAAAAGGTACAGCTCTATGGCTACACCTTC.

CDR3 nucleotide sequence: TGTGCCAGCAGCGTCAAGGGGCTAGCGGGAGACGAGCAGTTCTTC. Its translation is CASSVKGLAGDEQFF. J is TRBJ2-1 and V is TRBV4-2, with 10 nucleotides matching TRBD2. Germline assignment: CDR1 LGHNA and CDR2 YNFKEQ. V lost 5 bases and J lost 10; bases outside the gene matches: 11. The CDR3 sequence is 15 residues long.

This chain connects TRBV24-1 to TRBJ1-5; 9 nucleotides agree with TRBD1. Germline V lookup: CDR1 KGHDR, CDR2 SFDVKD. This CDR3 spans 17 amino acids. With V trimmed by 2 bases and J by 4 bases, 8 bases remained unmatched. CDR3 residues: CATSDSRDRASNQPQHF. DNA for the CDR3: TGTGCCACCAGTGATTCCCGGGACAGGGCGTCGAATCAGCCCCAGCATTTT.

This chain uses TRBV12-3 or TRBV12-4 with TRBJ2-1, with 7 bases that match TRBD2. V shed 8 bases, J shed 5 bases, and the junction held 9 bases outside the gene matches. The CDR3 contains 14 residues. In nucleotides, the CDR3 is TGTGCCAGCCTGCAGACTAGCCTAAACAATGAGCAGTTCTTC. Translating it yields CASLQTSLNNEQFF.

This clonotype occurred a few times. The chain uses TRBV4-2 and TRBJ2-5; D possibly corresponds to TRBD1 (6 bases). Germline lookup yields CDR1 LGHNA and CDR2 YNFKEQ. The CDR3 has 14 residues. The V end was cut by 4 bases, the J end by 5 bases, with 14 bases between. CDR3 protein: CASSLQGQGETQYF. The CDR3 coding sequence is TGTGCCAGCAGCCTCCAGGGGCAGGGGGAGACCCAGTACTTC.

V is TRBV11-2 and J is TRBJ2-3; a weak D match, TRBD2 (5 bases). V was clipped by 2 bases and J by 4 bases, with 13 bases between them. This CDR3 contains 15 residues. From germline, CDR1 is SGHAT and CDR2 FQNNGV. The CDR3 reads CASSLTRFGADTQYF. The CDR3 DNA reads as TGTGCCAGCAGCTTAACGAGGTTCGGGGCAGATACGCAGTATTTT.

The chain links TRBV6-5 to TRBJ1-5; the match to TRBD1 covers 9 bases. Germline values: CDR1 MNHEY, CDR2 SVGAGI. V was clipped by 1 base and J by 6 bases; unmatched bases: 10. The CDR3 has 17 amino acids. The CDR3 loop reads CASSYCKGQGGGQPQHF. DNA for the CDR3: TGTGCCAGCAGTTACTGTAAGGGACAGGGCGGGGGTCAGCCCCAGCATTTT.

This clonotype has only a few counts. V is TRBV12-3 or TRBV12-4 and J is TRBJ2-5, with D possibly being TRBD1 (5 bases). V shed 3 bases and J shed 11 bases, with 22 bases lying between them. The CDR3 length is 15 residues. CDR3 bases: TGTGCCAGCAGTTTCTGGAGTAAAAAAGGGGATGAGCAGTACTTC. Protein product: CASSFWSKKGDEQYF.

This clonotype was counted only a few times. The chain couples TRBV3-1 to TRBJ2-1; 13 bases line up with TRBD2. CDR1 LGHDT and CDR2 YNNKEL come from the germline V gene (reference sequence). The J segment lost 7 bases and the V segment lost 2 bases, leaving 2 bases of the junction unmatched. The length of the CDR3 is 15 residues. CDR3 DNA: TGTGCCAGCAGCCAAACGACTAGCGGGAGGAATGAGCAGTTCTTC. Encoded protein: CASSQTTSGRNEQFF.

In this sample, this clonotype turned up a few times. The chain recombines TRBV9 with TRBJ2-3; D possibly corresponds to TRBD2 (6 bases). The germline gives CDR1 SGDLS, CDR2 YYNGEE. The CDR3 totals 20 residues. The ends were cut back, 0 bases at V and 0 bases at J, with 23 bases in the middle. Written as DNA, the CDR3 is TGTGCCAGCAGCGTAGAAGGTGACCCGCGGGGTCGGTCTAGCACAGATACGCAGTATTTT. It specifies CASSVEGDPRGRSSTDTQYF.

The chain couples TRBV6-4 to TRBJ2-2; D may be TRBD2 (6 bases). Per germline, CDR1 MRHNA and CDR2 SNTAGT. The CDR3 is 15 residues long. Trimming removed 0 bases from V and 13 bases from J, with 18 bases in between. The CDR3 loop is CASSDSGTPTGRLFF. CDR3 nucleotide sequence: TGTGCCAGCAGTGACTCCGGGACTCCCACCGGGAGGCTGTTTTTT.

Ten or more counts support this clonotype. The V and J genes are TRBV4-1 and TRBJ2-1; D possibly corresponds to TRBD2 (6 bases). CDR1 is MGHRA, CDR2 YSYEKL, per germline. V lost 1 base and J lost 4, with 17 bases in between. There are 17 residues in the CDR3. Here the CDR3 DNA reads TGCGCCAGCAGCCAAGCTGGGACTCCACCCCCATACAATGAGCAGTTCTTC. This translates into CASSQAGTPPPYNEQFF.

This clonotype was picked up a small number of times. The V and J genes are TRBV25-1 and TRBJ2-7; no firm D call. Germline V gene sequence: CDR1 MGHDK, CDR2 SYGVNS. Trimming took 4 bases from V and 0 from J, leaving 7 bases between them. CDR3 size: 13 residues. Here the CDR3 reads CASSVTSSYEQYF. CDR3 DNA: TGTGCCAGCAGTGTAACAAGCTCCTACGAGCAGTACTTC.

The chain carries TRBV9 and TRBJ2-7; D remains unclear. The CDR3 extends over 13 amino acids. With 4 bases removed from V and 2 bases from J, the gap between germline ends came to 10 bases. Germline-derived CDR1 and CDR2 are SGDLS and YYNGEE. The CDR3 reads CASSRTRAYEQYF. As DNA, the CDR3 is TGTGCCAGCAGCCGAACCCGGGCCTACGAGCAGTACTTC.

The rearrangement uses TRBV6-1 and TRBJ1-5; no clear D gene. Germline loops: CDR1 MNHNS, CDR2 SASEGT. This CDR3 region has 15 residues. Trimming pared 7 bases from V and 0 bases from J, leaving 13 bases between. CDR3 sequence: CASTSPHYSNQPQHF. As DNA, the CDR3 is TGTGCCAGCACAAGCCCCCATTATAGCAATCAGCCCCAGCATTTT.

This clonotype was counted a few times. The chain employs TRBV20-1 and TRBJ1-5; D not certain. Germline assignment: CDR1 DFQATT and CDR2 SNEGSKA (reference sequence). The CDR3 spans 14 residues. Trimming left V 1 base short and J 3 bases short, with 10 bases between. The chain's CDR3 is CSARVSGINQPQHF. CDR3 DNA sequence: TGCAGTGCTAGAGTTTCGGGGATCAATCAGCCCCAGCATTTT.

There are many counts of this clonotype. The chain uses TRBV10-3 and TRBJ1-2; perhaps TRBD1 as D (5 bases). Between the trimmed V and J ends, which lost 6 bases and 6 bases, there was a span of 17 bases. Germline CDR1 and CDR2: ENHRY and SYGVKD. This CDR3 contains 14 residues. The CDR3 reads CAIRGSGPEDGYTF. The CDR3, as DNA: TGTGCCATCAGGGGCTCAGGGCCAGAAGATGGCTACACCTTC.

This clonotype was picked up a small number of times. The CDR3 sequence: CATSDLNRHNEQFF. CDR3 DNA: TGTGCCACCAGTGATTTGAACCGCCACAATGAGCAGTTCTTC. The V gene is TRBV24-1, the J gene TRBJ2-1; D is ambiguous. This CDR3 comprises 14 residues. Germline values: CDR1 KGHDR, CDR2 SFDVKD. Trimming pared 0 bases from V and 5 bases from J, leaving 7 bases between.

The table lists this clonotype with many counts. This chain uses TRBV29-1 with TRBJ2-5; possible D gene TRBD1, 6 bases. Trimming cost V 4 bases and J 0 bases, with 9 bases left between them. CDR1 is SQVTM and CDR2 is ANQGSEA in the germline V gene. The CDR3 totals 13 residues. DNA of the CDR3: TGCAGCGTTGCCGGGACATACCAAGAGACCCAGTACTTC. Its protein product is CSVAGTYQETQYF. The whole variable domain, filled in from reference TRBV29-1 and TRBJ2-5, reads SAVISQKPSRDICQRGTSLTIQCQVDSQVTMMFWYRQQPGQSLTLIATANQGSEATYESGFVIDKFPISRPNLTFSTLTVSNMSPEDSSIYLCSVAGTYQETQYFGPGTRLLVL.

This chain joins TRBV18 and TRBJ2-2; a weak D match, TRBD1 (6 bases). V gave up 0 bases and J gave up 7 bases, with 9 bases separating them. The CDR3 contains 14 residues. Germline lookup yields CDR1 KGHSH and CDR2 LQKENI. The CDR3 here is CASSPPGQFGELFF. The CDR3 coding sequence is TGTGCCAGCTCACCACCCGGACAGTTCGGGGAGCTGTTTTTT.

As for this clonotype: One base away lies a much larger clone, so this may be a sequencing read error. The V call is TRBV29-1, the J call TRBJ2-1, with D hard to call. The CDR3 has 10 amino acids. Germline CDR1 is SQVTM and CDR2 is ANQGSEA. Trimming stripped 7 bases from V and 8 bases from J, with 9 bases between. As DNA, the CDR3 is TGCAGCGCTGTTCGGGATGAGCAGTTCTTC. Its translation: CSAVRDEQFF.

The CDR3 DNA is TGTGCCAGCAGCCTAAGCAGGGGAAGGAAGGAAAAACTGTTTTTT. This gives the protein CASSLSRGRKEKLFF. The chain recombines TRBV4-2 with TRBJ1-4; a weak D match, TRBD1 (6 bases). V lost 4 bases, J lost 8 bases, and 17 bases lay in between. Germline V lookup: CDR1 LGHNA, CDR2 YNFKEQ. This CDR3 has 15 amino acids.

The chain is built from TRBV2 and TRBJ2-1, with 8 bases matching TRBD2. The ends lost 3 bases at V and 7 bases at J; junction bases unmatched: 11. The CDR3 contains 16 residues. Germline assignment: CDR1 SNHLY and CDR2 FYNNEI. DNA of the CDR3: TGTGCCAGCAGTGACCTCCCCGGGACTAGGGGGAATGAGCAGTTCTTC. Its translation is CASSDLPGTRGNEQFF. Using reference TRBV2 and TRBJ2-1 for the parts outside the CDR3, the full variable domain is EPEVTQTPSHQVTQMGQEVILRCVPISNHLYFYWYRQILGQKVEFLVSFYNNEISEKSEIFDDQFSVERPDGSNFTLKIRSTKLEDSAMYFCASSDLPGTRGNEQFFGPGTRLTVL.

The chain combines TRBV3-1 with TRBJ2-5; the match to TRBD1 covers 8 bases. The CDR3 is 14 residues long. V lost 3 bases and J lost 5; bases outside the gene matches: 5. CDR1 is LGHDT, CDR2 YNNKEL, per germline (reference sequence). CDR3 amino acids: CASSHPDREETQYF. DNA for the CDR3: TGTGCCAGCAGCCACCCGGACAGGGAGGAGACCCAGTACTTC.